These T cell receptor beta chains were read from a single sample in a study of shared clonotypes between healthy human individuals. Produced via immunoSEQ multiplex PCR; TCRdb's table is partial and in-frame only. Of 740,000 or so clones in the sample, 55% to 85% were seen once. The source material was memory CD4+ T cells sorted from blood. All receptors come from a woman in her thirties in good health. Each CDR3 is given without its conserved first and last residue. Clone size is given for some rows only: seen once, a few or many times, or a class if the clone is expanded.

j_gene: TRBJ2-1
v_gene: TRBV2
abundance: few
CDR3aa: ASRKRQGGDNEQF

j_gene: TRBJ2-1
v_gene: TRBV25-1
abundance: .
CDR3aa: ASSKGYNEQF

j_gene: TRBJ1-2
v_gene: TRBV19
abundance: few
CDR3aa: ASSGSTGGTRLGGYT

j_gene: TRBJ2-7
v_gene: TRBV4-1
abundance: .
CDR3aa: ASSPGQYPYEQY

j_gene: TRBJ1-2
v_gene: TRBV6-5
abundance: .
CDR3aa: ASSYDGDYGYT

j_gene: TRBJ1-5
v_gene: TRBV10-1
abundance: .
CDR3aa: ASSPNRDQPQH

j_gene: TRBJ2-3
v_gene: TRBV29-1
abundance: few
CDR3aa: SVEAGGVDTQY

j_gene: TRBJ2-5
v_gene: TRBV5-1
abundance: .
CDR3aa: ASSFPNGGQGAFQETQY

j_gene: TRBJ1-1
v_gene: TRBV28
abundance: .
CDR3aa: ASSLVLDPEAF

j_gene: TRBJ2-2
v_gene: TRBV9
abundance: few
CDR3aa: ASSRTGSRTGELF

j_gene: TRBJ1-5
v_gene: TRBV7-6
abundance: .
CDR3aa: ASSQARGIGQPQH

j_gene: TRBJ2-3
v_gene: TRBV19
abundance: .
CDR3aa: ASKASGTDTQY

j_gene: TRBJ2-7
v_gene: TRBV7-2
abundance: few
CDR3aa: ASSIEASHSYEQC

j_gene: TRBJ2-7
v_gene: TRBV5-6
abundance: .
CDR3aa: ASSRGTGGPYEQY

j_gene: TRBJ1-2
v_gene: TRBV10-3
abundance: few
CDR3aa: ATYPGTGYGYT

j_gene: TRBJ2-1
v_gene: TRBV2
abundance: few
CDR3aa: ASTLGTSGFIRQF

j_gene: TRBJ2-7
v_gene: TRBV5-1
abundance: .
CDR3aa: ASSPIAGSTYEQY

j_gene: TRBJ2-1
v_gene: TRBV28
abundance: .
CDR3aa: ASSLDSNSEQF

j_gene: TRBJ2-3
v_gene: TRBV14
abundance: .
CDR3aa: ASSQTAHSTDTQY

j_gene: TRBJ1-5
v_gene: TRBV10-2
abundance: .
CDR3aa: ASSEGHREDQPQH

j_gene: TRBJ1-2
v_gene: TRBV14
abundance: .
CDR3aa: ASSPNIYYGYT

j_gene: TRBJ2-3
v_gene: TRBV2
abundance: .
CDR3aa: ASSRGTSGTDTQY

j_gene: TRBJ2-7
v_gene: TRBV19
abundance: .
CDR3aa: ASSKMTGTGAYEQY

j_gene: TRBJ2-1
v_gene: TRBV20-1
abundance: .
CDR3aa: SARDDYSQF

j_gene: TRBJ2-5
v_gene: TRBV6-5
abundance: .
CDR3aa: ASSYRSGGATQY

j_gene: TRBJ2-2
v_gene: TRBV7-9
abundance: many
CDR3aa: ASDSPNTGELF